The entry that follows covers one TCR beta chain sequence. Its antigen is undetermined. This sequence may be a read error, since a much larger clone differs from it by one base. This sample stems from a study of beta chain features in type 1 diabetes. Study as a whole: Patients shared similar age, gender and cell yields with healthy donors.

Points from the study as a whole: High TCR expression in some cells could lead to their over-representation in cDNA sequencing.

With 5 bases removed from V and 1 base from J, the gap between germline ends came to 2 bases. This CDR3 contains 11 residues. CDR1 is SGHAT and CDR2 is FQDESV in the germline V gene (reference sequence). Since all of the isolated RNA was reverse transcribed, expressed TCRB transcripts were what got sequenced. Repertoires were generated with immunoSEQ multiplex PCR, while TCRdb's copy carries only in-frame clones and drops some. The data contain 360,000 or so clones, roughly a fifth of them singletons. The V gene is TRBV11-1, the J gene TRBJ2-5; D is unclear. The origin of this receptor is a woman aged 18 to 35 in good health. Sequenced input: naive CD4+ T cells from blood. CDR3 sequence (DNA): TGTGCCAGCAGCCTCCAAGAGACCCAGTACTTC. Its protein is CASSLQETQYF.